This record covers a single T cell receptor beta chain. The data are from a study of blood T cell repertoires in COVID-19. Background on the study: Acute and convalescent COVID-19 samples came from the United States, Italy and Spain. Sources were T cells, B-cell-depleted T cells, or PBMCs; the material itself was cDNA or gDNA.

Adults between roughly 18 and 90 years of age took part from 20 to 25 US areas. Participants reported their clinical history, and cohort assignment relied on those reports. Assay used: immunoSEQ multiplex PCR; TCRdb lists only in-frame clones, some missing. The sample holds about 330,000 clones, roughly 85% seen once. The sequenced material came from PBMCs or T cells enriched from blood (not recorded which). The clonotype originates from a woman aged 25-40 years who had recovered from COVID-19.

The CDR3 spells CASSPRMGQGVSGYTF. In DNA form, the CDR3 reads TGTGCCAGCAGCCCGAGGATGGGACAGGGCGTATCTGGCTACACCTTC. The chain employs TRBV9 and TRBJ1-2; the match to TRBD1 covers 9 bases. Germline-derived CDR1 and CDR2 are SGDLS and YYNGEE. This CDR3 region has 16 residues. Trimming took 4 bases from V and 7 from J; bases not matched to a gene: 14.